The rows below give T cell receptor beta chains drawn from one sample of a study of T-cell reconstitution after alpha-beta-depleted transplantation in children. TCRdb passed the PCR reads through MiXCR, listing each CDR3 protein once. Counted here are some 100,000 distinct CDR3 sequences, 20% to 25% occurring once; the ten biggest clones make up 20% to 25%. Sequencing used PBMCs, obtained before TCRalphabeta/CD19-depleted stem cell transplant. These receptors all come from a boy aged 2 to 10 with acute lymphoblastic leukemia, due to receive a stem cell transplant. Both conserved end residues are part of each CDR3. A D gene is named only where the DNA matches it firmly. A clone size is listed for some rows: how often the clone was seen (once, few, many), or a class if it is expanded.

>TRBJ1-1|few|TRBD1|TRBV7-2
TGTGCCAGCAGCCCCCGGACAGGCCTTGAGAACACTGAAGCTTTCTTT
CASSPRTGLENTEAFF
>TRBJ2-1|NA|TRBD2|TRBV27
TGTGCCAGCAGTTTATATAATGGCGGGAGCCACAATGAGCAGTTCTTC
CASSLYNGGSHNEQFF
>TRBJ1-2|many|NA|TRBV5-1
TGCGCCAGCAGCTCCGGACAGACCTATGGCTACACCTTC
CASSSGQTYGYTF
>TRBJ1-2|few|NA|TRBV6-5
TGTGCCAGCAGGTTGACGAATAACTATGGCTACACCTTC
CASRLTNNYGYTF
>TRBJ2-1|many|TRBD1|TRBV6-4
TGTGCCAGCAGTGACTCGGGACAGTTCTCCTACAATGAGCAGTTCTTC
CASSDSGQFSYNEQFF
>TRBJ1-6|NA|NA|TRBV3-1
TGTGCCAGCAGCCAAGATCAAACGGGTTCGAGGACCTATAATTCACCCCTCCACTTT
CASSQDQTGSRTYNSPLHF
>TRBJ1-2|NA|NA|TRBV29-1
TGCAGCGTTGAACAGGGGCAGGGTAACGGCTACACCTTC
CSVEQGQGNGYTF
>TRBJ1-2|many|NA|TRBV15
TGTGCCACCAGCAGAGATATCAGGGATCATAATGGCTACACCTTC
CATSRDIRDHNGYTF
>TRBJ2-1|once|NA|TRBV6-2/TRBV6-3
TGTGCCAGCAGGGTGGGCGCCTCTCTCTACAATGAGCAGTTCTTC
CASRVGASLYNEQFF
>TRBJ2-7|NA|TRBD1|TRBV7-2
TGTGCCAGCAGCCTTTTAGGACAGGGACGTAACGAGCAGTACTTC
CASSLLGQGRNEQYF
>TRBJ2-7|NA|TRBD1|TRBV3-1
TGTGCCAGCAGGACAGGGAGAGGGAGCTACGAGCAGTACTTC
CASRTGRGSYEQYF
>TRBJ2-1|few|NA|TRBV29-1
TGCAGCGTTCCACTAGCTGTTGAGCAGTTCTTC
CSVPLAVEQFF
>TRBJ2-2|few|NA|TRBV7-9
TGTGCCAGCTCCTCGGGTGAGGTCCCGGCCGGGGAGCTGTTTTTT
CASSSGEVPAGELFF
>TRBJ2-2|NA|NA|TRBV6-1
TGTGCCAGCAGAAAACCCGGGACGGCGAACACCGGGGAGCTGTTTTTT
CASRKPGTANTGELFF
>TRBJ1-4|few|TRBD1|TRBV11-2
TGTGCCAGCAGCTCCTTGACAGGGAACTCTTTTGAAAAACTGTTTTTT
CASSSLTGNSFEKLFF
>TRBJ1-1|NA|NA|TRBV20-1
TGCAGTGCTAGGCGCCCGCCCGGGAACACTGAAGCTTTCTTT
CSARRPPGNTEAFF
>TRBJ2-3|NA|TRBD2|TRBV5-4
TGTGCCAGCAGCGCCCCTCTAGCGGAGGGGCAAGATACGCAGTATTTT
CASSAPLAEGQDTQYF
>TRBJ2-3|NA|NA|TRBV16
TGTGCCAGCAGCCAAAGTGAAATCAGAGGGTACACAGATACGCAGTATTTT
CASSQSEIRGYTDTQYF
>TRBJ1-1|few|NA|TRBV27
TGTGCCAGCAGTTTATTACAACGGGACACTCCAGCTTTCTTT
CASSLLQRDTPAFF
>TRBJ2-3|NA|TRBD2|TRBV5-5
TGTGCCAGCAGCGGGACTAGCGGAGGGCAGCGGTATTTT
CASSGTSGGQRYF
>TRBJ1-3|NA|TRBD1|TRBV7-8
TGTGCCAGCAGTTACGACAGGGGTACTGGAAACACCATATATTTT
CASSYDRGTGNTIYF
>TRBJ2-7|few|TRBD1|TRBV4-3
TGCGCCAGCAGCCCACTGACAGGGTCGAAAGAGCAGTACTTC
CASSPLTGSKEQYF
>TRBJ2-3|few|NA|TRBV28
TGTGCCAGCAGTTCAGGAGGGACACTTGATACGCAGTATTTT
CASSSGGTLDTQYF
>TRBJ2-1|NA|NA|TRBV6-2/TRBV6-3
TGTGCCAGCAATCCAGGGGAGGCTATCAATGAGCAGTTCTTC
CASNPGEAINEQFF
>TRBJ2-5|NA|NA|TRBV12-3/TRBV12-4
TGTGCCAGCAGTTCTTCTGACGAGACCCAGTACTTC
CASSSSDETQYF
>TRBJ1-1|NA|NA|TRBV11-2
TGTGCCAGCAGCCAAGGGAAAGGAGGGAAGACTGAAGCTTTCTTT
CASSQGKGGKTEAFF
>TRBJ2-7|NA|NA|TRBV5-4
TGTGCCAGCAGCTTGAGTCTAGGGGAATCTTACGAGCAGTACTTC
CASSLSLGESYEQYF
>TRBJ2-1|few|NA|TRBV12-3/TRBV12-4
TGTGCCAGCAGCCTCCCCGTGGGGAGGCCCTACAATGAGCAGTTCTTC
CASSLPVGRPYNEQFF
>TRBJ2-2|NA|NA|TRBV20-1
TGCAGCGCGGAGGGGCGGAGGGGCTCCGGGGAGCTGTTTTTT
CSAEGRRGSGELFF
>TRBJ2-1|many|TRBD1|TRBV7-8
TGTGCCAGCAGCAAACTTACAGGGGTTTACAATGAGCAGTTCTTC
CASSKLTGVYNEQFF
>TRBJ2-5|few|NA|TRBV5-6
TGTGCCAGCAGCTTAGGGAACCAAGAGACCCAGTACTTC
CASSLGNQETQYF
>TRBJ2-5|NA|NA|TRBV5-5
TGTGCCAGCAGCTTGGGACGGTCACAAGAGACCCAGTACTTC
CASSLGRSQETQYF
>TRBJ2-5|NA|TRBD2|TRBV20-1
TGCAGTGCTGGGGGGGGGAGCTCCCAGTACTTC
CSAGGGSSQYF
>TRBJ2-1|many|NA|TRBV7-3
TGTGCCAGCAGCTTAAGATCCCCAGGGGCCGGTCAGGGGTACAATGAGCAGTTCTTC
CASSLRSPGAGQGYNEQFF
>TRBJ2-5|many|TRBD1|TRBV11-2
TGTGCCAGCAGCTTAAGGGGGACAGGGGATCCGAAAGAGACCCAGTACTTC
CASSLRGTGDPKETQYF
>TRBJ2-5|NA|NA|TRBV7-9
TGTGCCAGGAGCCTTTGGGCAGAAGAGACCCAGTACTTC
CARSLWAEETQYF
>TRBJ2-3|medium-sized|NA|TRBV7-9
TGTGCCAGCAGCTCCCGCAGCGGAGGGGCCACAGATACGCAGTATTTT
CASSSRSGGATDTQYF
>TRBJ2-3|NA|TRBD2|TRBV27
TGTGCCAGCAGTTCACAGCGGGAGACAGATACGCAGTATTTT
CASSSQRETDTQYF
>TRBJ1-6|few|TRBD1|TRBV20-1
TGCAGTGCTAGACCCGGGACAGGGTTCGGATCACCCCTCCACTTT
CSARPGTGFGSPLHF
>TRBJ1-3|NA|NA|TRBV28
TGTGCCAGCAGCCCTCGCACAAACACCATATATTTT
CASSPRTNTIYF
>TRBJ1-1|few|NA|TRBV25-1
TGTGCCAGTACAGGGTTCAACACTGAAGCTTTCTTT
CASTGFNTEAFF
>TRBJ2-1|NA|TRBD1|TRBV6-5
TGTGCCAGCAGTTACTGGGGACAGGGGGTGCGCCTAGCGGACAATGAGCAGTTCTTC
CASSYWGQGVRLADNEQFF
>TRBJ2-5|few|NA|TRBV20-1
TGCAGTGCTCCCCCCGCCGGGACTGATTACTTGGAGACCCAGTACTTC
CSAPPAGTDYLETQYF
>TRBJ2-2|few|NA|TRBV12-3/TRBV12-4
TGTGCCAGCAGTTCCGGGGAGCTGTTTTTT
CASSSGELFF
>TRBJ2-1|few|TRBD2|TRBV6-2/TRBV6-3
TGTGCCAGCAAACTAGCGGATTACAATGAGCAGTTCTTC
CASKLADYNEQFF
>TRBJ2-7|few|NA|TRBV11-3
TGTGCCAGCAGCTTAGGGGCCGCCTACGAGCAGTACTTC
CASSLGAAYEQYF
>TRBJ1-6|NA|NA|TRBV28
TGTGCCAGCAGTTTAAGGGCAGGGAGGAATAATTCACCCCTCCACTTT
CASSLRAGRNNSPLHF
>TRBJ2-1|NA|NA|TRBV7-6
TGTGCCAGCAGCGTTGGGGCTAGCGCTAATGAGCAGTTCTTC
CASSVGASANEQFF
>TRBJ1-2|NA|TRBD1|TRBV4-1
TGCGCCAGCAGCCAATCTGACGGGACAGGGGATGGCTACACCTTC
CASSQSDGTGDGYTF
>TRBJ2-1|many|TRBD2|TRBV12-3/TRBV12-4
TGTGCCAGCAGTGTGACTAGCGGGGGGAATGAGCAGTTCTTC
CASSVTSGGNEQFF
>TRBJ2-5|NA|NA|TRBV9
TGTGCCAGCAGCGTAGCCACAGGGAGTGGAGAGACCCAGTACTTC
CASSVATGSGETQYF
>TRBJ1-1|NA|NA|TRBV6-1
TGTGCCAGCAGACGGGGGCGGCCCGACAACGAAGCTTTCTTT
CASRRGRPDNEAFF